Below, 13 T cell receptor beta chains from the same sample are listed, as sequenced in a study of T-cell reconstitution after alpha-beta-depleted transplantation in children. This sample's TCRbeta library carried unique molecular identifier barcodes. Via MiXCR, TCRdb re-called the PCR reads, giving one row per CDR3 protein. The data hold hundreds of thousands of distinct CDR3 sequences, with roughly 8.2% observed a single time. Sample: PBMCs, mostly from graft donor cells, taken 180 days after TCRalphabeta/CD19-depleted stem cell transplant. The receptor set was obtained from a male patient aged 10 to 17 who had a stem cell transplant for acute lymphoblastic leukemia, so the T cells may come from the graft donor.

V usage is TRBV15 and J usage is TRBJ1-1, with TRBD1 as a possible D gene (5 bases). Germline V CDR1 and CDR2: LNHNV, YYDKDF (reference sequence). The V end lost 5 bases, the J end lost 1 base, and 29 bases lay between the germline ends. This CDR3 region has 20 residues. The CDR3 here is CATSGFGGEPGMARNTEAFF. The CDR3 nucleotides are TGTGCCACCAGCGGCTTCGGGGGGGAGCCGGGTATGGCAAGGAACACTGAAGCTTTCTTT.

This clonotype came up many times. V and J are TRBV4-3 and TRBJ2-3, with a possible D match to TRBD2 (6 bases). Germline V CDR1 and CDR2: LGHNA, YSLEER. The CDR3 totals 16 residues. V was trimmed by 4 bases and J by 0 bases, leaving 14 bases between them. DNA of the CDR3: TGCGCCAGCAGCCCTGATAGCGGACCTAGCACAGATACGCAGTATTTT. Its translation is CASSPDSGPSTDTQYF.

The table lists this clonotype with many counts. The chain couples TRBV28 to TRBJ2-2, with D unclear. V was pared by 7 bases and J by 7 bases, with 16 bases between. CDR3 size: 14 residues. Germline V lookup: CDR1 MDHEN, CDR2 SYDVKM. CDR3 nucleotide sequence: TGTGCCAGCACCATCGATGGGGTAGTCGGGGAGCTGTTTTTT. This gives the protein CASTIDGVVGELFF.

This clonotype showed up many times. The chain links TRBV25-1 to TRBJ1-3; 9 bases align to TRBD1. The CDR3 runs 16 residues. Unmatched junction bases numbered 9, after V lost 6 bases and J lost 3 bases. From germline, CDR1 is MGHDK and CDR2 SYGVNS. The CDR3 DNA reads TGTGCCAGCAGAGGATCACAGGGGGCAGGTGGAAACACCATATATTTT. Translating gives CASRGSQGAGGNTIYF.

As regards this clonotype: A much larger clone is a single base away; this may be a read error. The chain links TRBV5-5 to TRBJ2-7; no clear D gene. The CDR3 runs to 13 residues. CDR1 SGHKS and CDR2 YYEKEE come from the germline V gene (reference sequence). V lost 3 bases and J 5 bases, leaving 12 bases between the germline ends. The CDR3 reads CASSSSVVDEQYF. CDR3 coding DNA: TGTGCCAGCAGCTCCAGCGTGGTGGACGAGCAGTACTTC.

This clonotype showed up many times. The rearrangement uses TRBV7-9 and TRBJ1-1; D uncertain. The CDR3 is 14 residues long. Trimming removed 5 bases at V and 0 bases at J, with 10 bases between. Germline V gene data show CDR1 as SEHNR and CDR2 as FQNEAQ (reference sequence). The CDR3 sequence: CASSVEGMNTEAFF. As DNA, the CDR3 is TGTGCCAGCAGCGTCGAGGGCATGAACACTGAAGCTTTCTTT.

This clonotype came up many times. CDR3 in amino acids: CASSTTSGGETQYF. CDR3 bases: TGCGCCAGCAGCACGACTAGCGGAGGGGAGACCCAGTACTTC. This sequence joins TRBV5-1 and TRBJ2-5, with TRBD2 matching 9 bases. In germline, CDR1 is SGHRS, CDR2 YFSETQ. V lost 4 bases to trimming and J lost 5 bases; unmatched junction nucleotides: 6. The CDR3 is made up of 14 amino acids.

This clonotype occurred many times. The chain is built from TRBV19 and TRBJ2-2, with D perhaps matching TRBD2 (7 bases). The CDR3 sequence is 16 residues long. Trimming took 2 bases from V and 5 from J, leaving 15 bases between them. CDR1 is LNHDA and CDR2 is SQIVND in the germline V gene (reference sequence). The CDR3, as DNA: TGTGCCAGTAGTATATGGCGGGGGCGCCGGACCGGGGAGCTGTTTTTT. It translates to CASSIWRGRRTGELFF. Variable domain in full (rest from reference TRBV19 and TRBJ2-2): DGGITQSPKYLFRKEGQNVTLSCEQNLNHDAMYWYRQDPGQGLRLIYYSQIVNDFQKGDIAEGYSVSREKKESFPLTVTSAQKNPTAFYLCASSIWRGRRTGELFFGEGSRLTVL.

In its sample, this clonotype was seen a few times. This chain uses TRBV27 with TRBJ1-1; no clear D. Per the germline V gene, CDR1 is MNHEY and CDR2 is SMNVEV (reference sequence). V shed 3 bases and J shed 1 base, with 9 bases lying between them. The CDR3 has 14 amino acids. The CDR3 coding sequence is TGTGCCAGCAGTTTCGACGGGTGGAACACTGAAGCTTTCTTT. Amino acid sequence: CASSFDGWNTEAFF.

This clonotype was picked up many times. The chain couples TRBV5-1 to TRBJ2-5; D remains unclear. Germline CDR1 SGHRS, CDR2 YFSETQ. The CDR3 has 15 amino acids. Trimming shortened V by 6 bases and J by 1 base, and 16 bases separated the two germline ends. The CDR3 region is CASTFETGPQETQYF. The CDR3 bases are TGCGCCAGCACTTTCGAGACGGGTCCCCAAGAGACCCAGTACTTC.

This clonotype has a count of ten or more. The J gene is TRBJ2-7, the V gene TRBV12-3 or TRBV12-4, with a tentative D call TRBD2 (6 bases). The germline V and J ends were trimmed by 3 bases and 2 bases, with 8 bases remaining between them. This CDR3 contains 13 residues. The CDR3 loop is CASSFWGAYEQYF. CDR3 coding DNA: TGTGCCAGCAGTTTTTGGGGGGCCTACGAGCAGTACTTC.

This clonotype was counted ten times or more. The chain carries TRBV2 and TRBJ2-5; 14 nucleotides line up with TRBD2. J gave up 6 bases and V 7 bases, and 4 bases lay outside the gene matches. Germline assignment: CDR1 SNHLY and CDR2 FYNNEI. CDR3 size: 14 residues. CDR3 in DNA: TGTGCCAGCATGGGGACTAGCGGGAGAAAGACCCAGTACTTC. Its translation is CASMGTSGRKTQYF.

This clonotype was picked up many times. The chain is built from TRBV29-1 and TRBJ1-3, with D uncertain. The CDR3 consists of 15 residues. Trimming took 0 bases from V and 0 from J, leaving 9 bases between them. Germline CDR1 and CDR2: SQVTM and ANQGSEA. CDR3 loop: CSVEDKHYSGNTIYF. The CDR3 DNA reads TGCAGCGTTGAAGATAAACACTACTCTGGAAACACCATATATTTT. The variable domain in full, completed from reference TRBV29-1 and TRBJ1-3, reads SAVISQKPSRDICQRGTSLTIQCQVDSQVTMMFWYRQQPGQSLTLIATANQGSEATYESGFVIDKFPISRPNLTFSTLTVSNMSPEDSSIYLCSVEDKHYSGNTIYFGEGSWLTVV.